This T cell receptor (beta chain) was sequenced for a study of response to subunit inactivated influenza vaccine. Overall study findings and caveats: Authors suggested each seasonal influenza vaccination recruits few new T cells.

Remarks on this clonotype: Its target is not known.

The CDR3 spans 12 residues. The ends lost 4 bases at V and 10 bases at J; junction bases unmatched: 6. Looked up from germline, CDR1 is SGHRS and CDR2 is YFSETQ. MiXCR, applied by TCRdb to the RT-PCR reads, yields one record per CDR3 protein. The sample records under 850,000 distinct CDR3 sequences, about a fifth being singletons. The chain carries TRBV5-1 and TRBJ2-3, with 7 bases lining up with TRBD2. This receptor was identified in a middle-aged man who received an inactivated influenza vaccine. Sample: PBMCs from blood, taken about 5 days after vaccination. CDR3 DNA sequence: TGCGCCAGCAGCCCGACTAGCTGGGCGCAGTATTTT. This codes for CASSPTSWAQYF.